This paragraph covers one T cell receptor beta chain sequence. Only in-frame clones appear in the TCRdb table, and some are missing; sequencing was by immunoSEQ multiplex PCR. This sample carries roughly 200,000 clones, around 94% of them seen once, and the ten largest clones take approximately 1.6%. The data stem from a study of control samples from healthy donors and cancer patients. V lost 0 bases and J lost 1, with 4 bases in between. This CDR3 spans 13 amino acids. The V gene's germline CDR1 is SGHRS and CDR2 YFSETQ. The TCR sequence derives from a man aged 45-65 years in good health. V and J are TRBV5-1 and TRBJ1-1; D not resolved. Input material: blood. The CDR3 bases are TGCGCCAGCAGCTTGGCCCAGAACACTGAAGCTTTCTTT. This encodes CASSLAQNTEAFF.